What follows are 22 T cell receptor beta chains derived from one specimen sequenced in a study of early T cells in non-severe SARS-CoV-2 infection. Via MiXCR, TCRdb re-called the 5' RACE reads, giving one row per CDR3 protein. The sample gives about 64,000 distinct CDR3 sequences, over 20% of which show up once; about 15% is in the top ten. The sample consisted of whole blood, taken at baseline. Receptors were obtained from an adult who was a healthcare worker with PCR-confirmed SARS-CoV-2 infection or an uninfected control (not recorded which).

This clonotype occurred a few times. This chain links TRBV5-1 with TRBJ2-5; 8 nucleotides align to TRBD1. With 4 bases clipped from V and 5 bases from J, the junction kept 10 bases outside the gene matches. Per germline, CDR1 SGHRS and CDR2 YFSETQ. This CDR3 contains 15 residues. DNA of the CDR3: TGCGCCAGCAGCCAGGGGACAGGCGTTGGGGAGACCCAGTACTTC. Protein sequence: CASSQGTGVGETQYF.

The chain carries TRBV4-1 and TRBJ2-3; 13 bases align to TRBD2. Trimming at V came to 2 bases and at J to 5 bases, leaving 4 bases not matched to a gene. The CDR3 has 16 amino acids. CDR1 is MGHRA and CDR2 is YSYEKL in the germline V gene. CDR3 coding DNA: TGCGCCAGCAGCCAAACTAGCGGGGGGGCCTTAGATACGCAGTATTTT. This encodes CASSQTSGGALDTQYF.

This clonotype was seen at least ten times. The J gene is TRBJ1-5, the V gene TRBV15; TRBD1 matches 9 bases. Germline CDR1 reads LNHNV; CDR2 reads YYDKDF (reference sequence). The CDR3 consists of 15 residues. Losses at the gene ends were 3 bases for V and 2 bases for J; bases not matched to a gene: 2. For the CDR3, the DNA is TGTGCCACCAGCAGCCGGGACAGGGGCAATCAGCCCCAGCATTTT. Amino acid sequence: CATSSRDRGNQPQHF.

This clonotype was counted only a few times. This chain uses TRBV5-4 with TRBJ2-5, with unresolved D. CDR3 length: 13 residues. Germline V lookup: CDR1 SGHNT, CDR2 YYREEE (reference sequence). Trimming took 4 bases from V and 0 from J, leaving 7 bases between them. The CDR3 coding sequence is TGTGCCAGCAGCCAGTCGGACCAAGAGACCCAGTACTTC. It codes for CASSQSDQETQYF.

This clonotype was picked up a small number of times. The chain couples TRBV5-1 to TRBJ2-5; D not certain. Trimming stripped 5 bases from V and 1 base from J, with 9 bases between. Per the germline V gene, CDR1 is SGHRS and CDR2 is YFSETQ. CDR3 length: 13 residues. The CDR3 is CASRLNLQETQYF. CDR3 in DNA: TGCGCCAGCAGACTGAACCTCCAAGAGACCCAGTACTTC.

This clonotype was detected only a few times. This rearrangement joins TRBV7-9 to TRBJ1-2; 9 bases agree with TRBD1. Germline V gene lookup returns CDR1 SEHNR and CDR2 FQNEAQ (reference sequence). J lost 4 bases, V lost 5 bases, and 8 bases had no gene match. The CDR3 sequence is 15 residues long. CDR3 residues: CASSPRQGEVYGYTF. CDR3 coding DNA: TGTGCCAGCAGCCCACGACAGGGGGAAGTCTATGGCTACACCTTC. The full variable domain, its missing parts supplied by reference TRBV7-9 and TRBJ1-2, is DTGVSQNPRHKITKRGQNVTFRCDPISEHNRLYWYRQTLGQGPEFLTYFQNEAQLEKSRLLSDRFSAERPKGSFSTLEIQRTEQGDSAMYLCASSPRQGEVYGYTFGSGTRLTVV.

The V and J genes are TRBV12-3 or TRBV12-4 and TRBJ1-5; D uncertain. V lost 0 bases and J 3 bases, leaving 3 bases between the germline ends. The CDR3 is 13 residues long. CDR3 coding DNA: TGTGCCAGCAGTTTAGCAGACAATCAGCCCCAGCATTTT. Amino acids: CASSLADNQPQHF.

This CDR3 reads CASRLPPYNEQFF. CDR3 bases: TGTGCCAGCAGGTTACCGCCCTACAATGAGCAGTTCTTC. The chain links TRBV7-9 to TRBJ2-1; D gene uncertain. CDR3 length: 13 residues. CDR1 is SEHNR, CDR2 FQNEAQ, per germline (reference sequence). V was trimmed by 6 bases and J by 2 bases, leaving 8 bases between them.

This clonotype appeared a few times. The chain combines TRBV29-1 with TRBJ2-1; 7 nucleotides line up with TRBD1. Losses at the gene ends were 6 bases for V and 3 bases for J; bases not matched to a gene: 5. Germline CDR1 reads SQVTM; CDR2 reads ANQGSEA. CDR3 size: 13 residues. CDR3: CSVRDRDYNEQFF. The CDR3 DNA reads as TGCAGCGTCCGGGACAGAGACTACAATGAGCAGTTCTTC.

The chain carries TRBV7-9 and TRBJ1-6, with D possibly TRBD1 on 6 matching bases. V was trimmed by 5 bases and J by 10 bases, leaving 18 bases between them. Germline V lookup: CDR1 SEHNR, CDR2 FQNEAQ (reference sequence). The CDR3 is 15 residues long. The CDR3 DNA reads TGTGCCAGCAGCCCCACCGGGGGCGCGGGATCACCCCTCCACTTT. It codes for CASSPTGGAGSPLHF.

This CDR3 reads CASSSSGGRSSYNEQFF. The DNA for the CDR3 is TGTGCCAGTAGTTCTAGCGGGGGCCGAAGCTCCTACAATGAGCAGTTCTTC. J is TRBJ2-1 and V is TRBV19; 10 nucleotides align to TRBD2. The CDR3 is 17 amino acids. J gave up 0 bases and V 5 bases, and 7 bases lay outside the gene matches. The germline gives CDR1 LNHDA, CDR2 SQIVND (reference sequence).

The chain carries TRBV30 and TRBJ2-2; D is uncertain. Per the germline V gene, CDR1 is GTSNPN and CDR2 is SVGIG (reference sequence). The CDR3 loop spans 13 amino acids. Trimming removed 1 base from V and 4 bases from J, with 7 bases in between. CDR3 loop: CAWSAQATGELFF. The DNA of the CDR3 is TGTGCCTGGAGTGCGCAGGCCACCGGGGAGCTGTTTTTT.

This clonotype has more than one count but fewer than ten. The chain links TRBV18 to TRBJ2-5; 9 bases align to TRBD2. Trimming removed 2 bases from V and 5 bases from J; junction bases left unmatched: 6. Per the germline V gene, CDR1 is KGHSH and CDR2 is LQKENI. This CDR3 spans 15 amino acids. CDR3: CASSPDTSGRETQYF. The DNA of the CDR3 is TGTGCCAGCTCACCAGATACTAGCGGGCGGGAGACCCAGTACTTC.

This chain joins TRBV7-9 and TRBJ2-3; TRBD2 is a possible D gene (6 bases). This CDR3 spans 15 amino acids. V was shortened by 3 bases and J by 1 base, with 11 bases between the two germline ends. Germline values: CDR1 SEHNR, CDR2 FQNEAQ (reference sequence). The CDR3 nucleotides are TGTGCCAGCAGCTTCGTGGGAGGAGGCACAGATACGCAGTATTTT. This sequence encodes CASSFVGGGTDTQYF. The full variable domain, with the rest looked up from reference TRBV7-9 and TRBJ2-3, is DTGVSQNPRHKITKRGQNVTFRCDPISEHNRLYWYRQTLGQGPEFLTYFQNEAQLEKSRLLSDRFSAERPKGSFSTLEIQRTEQGDSAMYLCASSFVGGGTDTQYFGPGTRLTVL.

The V call is TRBV10-3, the J call TRBJ2-3; the D gene is possibly TRBD1 (6 bases). From germline, CDR1 is ENHRY and CDR2 SYGVKD. CDR3 length: 14 amino acids. V was cut by 8 bases and J by 3 bases, with 15 bases left in between. DNA for the CDR3: TGTGCCATCCGGGCAGGGGTGGAGACAGATACGCAGTATTTT. Protein sequence: CAIRAGVETDTQYF.

This clonotype has ten or more counts. This chain connects TRBV29-1 to TRBJ2-7; tentatively, D is TRBD1 or TRBD2 (5 bases each). V gave up 3 bases and J gave up 4 bases, with 13 bases separating them. Germline V gives CDR1 SQVTM, CDR2 ANQGSEA. The CDR3 has 13 amino acids. Written as DNA, the CDR3 is TGCAGCGTTGAGGGGACGGATGCTTACGAGCAGTACTTC. Translating it yields CSVEGTDAYEQYF.

The chain uses TRBV4-1 and TRBJ1-5, with a weak D call TRBD1 (6 bases). The V gene lost 1 base and the J gene lost 9 bases, with 16 bases spanning the gap. The CDR3 runs to 15 residues. CDR1 MGHRA and CDR2 YSYEKL come from the germline V gene. The CDR3 loop reads CASSQGLTGAGPQHF. The CDR3 DNA follows: TGCGCCAGCAGCCAAGGCCTGACAGGAGCCGGGCCCCAGCATTTT.

The chain recombines TRBV5-1 with TRBJ1-1, with D possibly TRBD1 on 6 matching bases. The germline CDR1 and CDR2 sequences are SGHRS and YFSETQ. There are 15 residues in the CDR3. V gave up 0 bases and J gave up 1 base, with 10 bases separating them. For the CDR3, the DNA is TGCGCCAGCAGCTTGGGTTGGACAGCGAACACTGAAGCTTTCTTT. The encoded protein is CASSLGWTANTEAFF.

V and J are TRBV14 and TRBJ1-1; 7 nucleotides match TRBD1. Looked up from germline, CDR1 is SGHDN and CDR2 is FVKESK. The CDR3 is made up of 14 amino acids. V lost 5 bases to trimming and J lost 5 bases; unmatched junction nucleotides: 8. Here the CDR3 reads CASSFTGAGTEAFF. In DNA, the CDR3 is TGTGCCAGCAGCTTCACAGGGGCAGGGACTGAAGCTTTCTTT.

This clonotype was observed at least ten times. This chain uses TRBV7-8 with TRBJ2-1; a weak D match, TRBD2 (6 bases). The CDR3 length is 13 residues. The V gene lost 1 base and the J gene lost 9 bases, with 10 bases spanning the gap. Germline CDR1 SGHVS, CDR2 FQNEAQ. The CDR3 spells CASSLERVSEQFF. In nucleotides, the CDR3 is TGTGCCAGCAGCTTAGAGCGGGTAAGTGAGCAGTTCTTC.

On this clonotype itself: A much larger clone is a single base away; this may be a read error. V is TRBV27 and J is TRBJ1-2, with a tentative D call TRBD1 (5 bases). The CDR3 sequence is 13 residues long. Per germline, CDR1 MNHEY and CDR2 SMNVEV (reference sequence). The V end lost 5 bases, the J end lost 8 bases, and 15 bases lay between the germline ends. CDR3 DNA: TGTGCCAGCAGTCGCAGGACATGGGGCGGCTACACCTTC. Translated: CASSRRTWGGYTF.

The chain combines TRBV19 with TRBJ1-4; D remains ambiguous. Deletions cut 6 bases from V and 7 bases from J, with 15 bases between. The germline V gene encodes CDR1 LNHDA and CDR2 SQIVND (reference sequence). The CDR3 extends over 14 amino acids. The CDR3 region has the DNA TGTGCCAGTAGAACCCATTCCTTGGGTGAAAAACTGTTTTTT. Amino acid sequence: CASRTHSLGEKLFF.